This T cell receptor (beta chain) was observed in a study of T cells after yellow fever vaccination. A universal primer site and UMIs were added as TCR cDNA was made by 5'RACE template switching. TCRdb ran MiXCR on the 5' RACE reads and lists one entry per CDR3 protein. The data contain 90,000 to 150,000 distinct CDR3 sequences, about 7% of them seen just once; the ten biggest clones take up 2.7%. This clonotype was seen repeatedly, ten times or more. CDR1 is DFQATT, CDR2 SNEGSKA, per germline (reference sequence). CDR3 length: 13 residues. The J segment lost 7 bases and the V segment lost 3 bases, leaving 0 bases of the junction unmatched.

This sample comprised CD4+ T cells sorted from PBMCs, obtained about 49 days after the first yellow fever vaccination. The chain is built from TRBV20-1 and TRBJ1-6; TRBD1 agrees at 10 bases. The source is a man between 18 and 29 years old who received the YFV17D yellow fever vaccine. The CDR3 protein is CSARGQGNSPLHF. In DNA, the CDR3 is TGCAGTGCTAGGGGACAGGGGAATTCACCCCTCCACTTT.